Included here is one TCR beta chain sequence, with context. Its antigen is unidentified. This entry belongs to a study of radiation and T cells in renal cell carcinoma. Turning to the study itself: Nephrectomy followed 15 Gy stereotactic body radiation by 4 weeks.

Clones were sequenced by immunoSEQ multiplex PCR, and TCRdb holds only the in-frame ones, with some missing. The repertoire includes some 130,000 clones, more than 75% of them detected once, and about 5% sits in the top ten. Indicated time point: blood 2 weeks post-SBRT. Sample treatment: 15 Gy SBRT to primary tumor, nephrectomy 4 weeks later. Findings and caveats of the study: No pretreatment tumor biopsies were available for baseline clonotypes.

The sequencing used blood, collected from a patient whose treatment included radiotherapy and nephrectomy. This clonotype was obtained from a woman in her 70s with renal cell carcinoma.

The chain's CDR3 is CSVVGARWTEAFF. The CDR3 DNA follows: TGCAGCGTTGTTGGGGCGAGGTGGACTGAAGCTTTCTTT. The V and J genes are TRBV29-1 and TRBJ1-1; D is perhaps TRBD1 (5 bases). CDR1 is SQVTM and CDR2 is ANQGSEA in the germline V gene. Deletions cut 4 bases from V and 5 bases from J, with 14 bases between. This CDR3 spans 13 amino acids.